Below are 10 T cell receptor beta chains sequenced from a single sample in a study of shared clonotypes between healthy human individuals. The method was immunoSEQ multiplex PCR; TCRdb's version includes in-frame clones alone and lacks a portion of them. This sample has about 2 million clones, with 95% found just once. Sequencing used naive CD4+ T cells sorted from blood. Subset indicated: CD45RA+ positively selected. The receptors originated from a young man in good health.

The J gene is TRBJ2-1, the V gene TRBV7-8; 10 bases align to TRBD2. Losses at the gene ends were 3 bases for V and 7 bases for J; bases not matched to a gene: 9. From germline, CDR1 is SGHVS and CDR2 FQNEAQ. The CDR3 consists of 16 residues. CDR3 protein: CASSLTSGLTGNEQFF. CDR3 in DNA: TGTGCCAGCAGCTTGACTAGCGGGCTAACAGGGAATGAGCAGTTCTTC.

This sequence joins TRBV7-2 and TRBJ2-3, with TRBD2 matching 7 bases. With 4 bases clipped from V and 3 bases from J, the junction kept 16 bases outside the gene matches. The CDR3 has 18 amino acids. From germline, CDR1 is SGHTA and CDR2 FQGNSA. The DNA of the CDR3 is TGTGCCAGCAGCTCCCCAGGGTCGGGCGGGAGTCGGACAGATACGCAGTATTTT. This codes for CASSSPGSGGSRTDTQYF.

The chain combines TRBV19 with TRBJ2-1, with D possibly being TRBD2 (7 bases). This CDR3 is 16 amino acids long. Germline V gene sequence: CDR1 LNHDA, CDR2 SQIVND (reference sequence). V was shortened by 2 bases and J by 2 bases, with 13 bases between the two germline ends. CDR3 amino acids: CASSIWGGLAYNEQFF. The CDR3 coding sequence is TGTGCCAGTAGTATATGGGGGGGCCTTGCCTACAATGAGCAGTTCTTC.

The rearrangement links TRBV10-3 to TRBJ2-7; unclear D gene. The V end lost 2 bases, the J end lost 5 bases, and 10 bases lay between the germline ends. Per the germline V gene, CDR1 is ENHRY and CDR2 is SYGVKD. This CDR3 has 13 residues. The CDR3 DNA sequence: TGTGCCATCAGTGAGGGACGCCAGAACGAGCAGTACTTC. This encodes CAISEGRQNEQYF.

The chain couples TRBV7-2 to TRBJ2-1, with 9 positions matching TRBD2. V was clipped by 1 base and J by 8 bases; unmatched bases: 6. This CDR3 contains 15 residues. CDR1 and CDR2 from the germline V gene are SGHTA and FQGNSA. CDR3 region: CASSLVSGSGDEQFF. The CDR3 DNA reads TGTGCCAGCAGCTTAGTTAGCGGGAGTGGGGATGAGCAGTTCTTC.

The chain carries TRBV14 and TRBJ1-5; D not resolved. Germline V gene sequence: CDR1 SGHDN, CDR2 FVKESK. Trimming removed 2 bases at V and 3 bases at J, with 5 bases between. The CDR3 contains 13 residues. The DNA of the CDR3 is TGTGCCAGCAGCCAAATGCACAATCAGCCCCAGCATTTT. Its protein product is CASSQMHNQPQHF. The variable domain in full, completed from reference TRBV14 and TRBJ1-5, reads EAGVTQFPSHSVIEKGQTVTLRCDPISGHDNLYWYRRVMGKEIKFLLHFVKESKQDESGMPNNRFLAERTGGTYSTLKVQPAELEDSGVYFCASSQMHNQPQHFGDGTRLSIL.

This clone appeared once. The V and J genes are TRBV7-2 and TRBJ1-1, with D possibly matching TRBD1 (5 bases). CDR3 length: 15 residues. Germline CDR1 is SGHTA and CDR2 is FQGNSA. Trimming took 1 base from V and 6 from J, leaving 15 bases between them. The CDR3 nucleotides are TGTGCCAGCAGCTTAGTAGGGACCTCTGGGGCTGAAGCTTTCTTT. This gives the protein CASSLVGTSGAEAFF. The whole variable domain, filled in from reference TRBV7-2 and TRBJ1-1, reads GAGVSQSPSNKVTEKGKDVELRCDPISGHTALYWYRQSLGQGLEFLIYFQGNSAPDKSGLPSDRFSAERTGGSVSTLTIQRTQQEDSAVYLCASSLVGTSGAEAFFGQGTRLTVV.

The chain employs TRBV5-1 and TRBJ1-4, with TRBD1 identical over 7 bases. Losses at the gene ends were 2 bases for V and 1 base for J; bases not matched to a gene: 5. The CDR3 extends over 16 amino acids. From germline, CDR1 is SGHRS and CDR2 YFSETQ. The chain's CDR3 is CASSFQGVGTNEKLFF. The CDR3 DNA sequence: TGCGCCAGCAGCTTTCAGGGGGTCGGAACTAATGAAAAACTGTTTTTT.

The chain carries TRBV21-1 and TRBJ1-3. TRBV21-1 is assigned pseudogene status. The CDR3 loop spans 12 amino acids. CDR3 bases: TGTGCCAGCAGCCCCGGGGGAAACACCATATATTTT. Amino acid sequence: CASSPGGNTIYF.

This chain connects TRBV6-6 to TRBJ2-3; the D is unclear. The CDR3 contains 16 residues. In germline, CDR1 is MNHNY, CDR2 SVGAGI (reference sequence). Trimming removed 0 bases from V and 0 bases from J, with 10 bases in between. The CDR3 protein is CASSYSSGVSTDTQYF. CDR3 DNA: TGTGCCAGCAGTTACTCGAGTGGCGTAAGCACAGATACGCAGTATTTT.